A single sample gave rise to the 24 T cell receptor beta chains below, sequenced in a study of shared clonotypes between healthy human individuals. Sequencing was performed with immunoSEQ multiplex PCR; in TCRdb, only in-frame clones are kept and a portion is missing. The sample lists 1 million to 1.3 million clones, roughly 74% occurring once. The sample comprised memory CD4+ T cells from PBMCs. Subset specified: CD45RA-negative fraction. All receptors come from a man aged 18 to 29 in good health. Some clones in this sample may be carry-over from other donors' samples.

V is TRBV9 and J is TRBJ2-3; D is unclear. V was pared by 2 bases and J by 2 bases, with 9 bases between. Germline lookup yields CDR1 SGDLS and CDR2 YYNGEE. The CDR3 is made up of 14 amino acids. The CDR3 sequence: CASSVTVNTDTQYF. Here the CDR3 DNA reads TGTGCCAGCAGCGTTACAGTAAACACAGATACGCAGTATTTT.

This clone was detected a few times. The V gene is TRBV14, the J gene TRBJ1-1, with D possibly matching TRBD1 (6 bases). Trimming removed 1 base at V and 3 bases at J, with 12 bases between. Germline CDR1 reads SGHDN; CDR2 reads FVKESK. This CDR3 has 15 amino acids. The CDR3: CASSQALGQYTEAFF. CDR3 bases: TGTGCCAGCAGCCAAGCGTTAGGACAGTACACTGAAGCTTTCTTT.

This clone was detected a few times. The chain combines TRBV14 with TRBJ2-6; no reliable D call. The CDR3 is 16 residues long. The V end was cut by 4 bases, the J end by 0 bases, with 10 bases between. The germline CDR1 and CDR2 sequences are SGHDN and FVKESK. The CDR3, as DNA: TGTGCCAGCAGCCCCTTTTTCGGCTCTGGGGCCAACGTCCTGACTTTC. Residues: CASSPFFGSGANVLTF. The entire variable domain, with the rest obtained from reference TRBV14 and TRBJ2-6, is as follows: EAGVTQFPSHSVIEKGQTVTLRCDPISGHDNLYWYRRVMGKEIKFLLHFVKESKQDESGMPNNRFLAERTGGTYSTLKVQPAELEDSGVYFCASSPFFGSGANVLTFGAGSRLTVL.

The chain has TRBV11-2 and TRBJ1-4; TRBD1 is a possible D gene (5 bases). The CDR3 consists of 12 residues. V was cut by 4 bases and J by 12 bases, with 12 bases left in between. Germline-derived CDR1 and CDR2 are SGHAT and FQNNGV. Here the CDR3 DNA reads TGTGCCAGCAGCTCCCTAGGGGTGGAACTGTTTTTT. Encoded protein: CASSSLGVELFF.

A single count supports this clone. The genes are TRBV7-3 and TRBJ2-5, with 7 bases matching TRBD2. The germline gives CDR1 SGHTA, CDR2 FQGTGA. This CDR3 region has 17 residues. The V gene end was trimmed by 2 bases and the J gene end by 2 bases; junction bases not matched to a gene: 11. In DNA, the CDR3 is TGTGCCAGCAGCTTAGGTCTTGGGCTAGCGGTTCAAGAGACCCAGTACTTC. Encoded protein: CASSLGLGLAVQETQYF.

The chain couples TRBV14 to TRBJ2-5, with D uncertain. The CDR3 spans 15 residues. V was shortened by 0 bases and J by 5 bases, with 13 bases between the two germline ends. Germline-derived CDR1 and CDR2 are SGHDN and FVKESK. The CDR3 DNA follows: TGTGCCAGCAGCCAAGAGCGTACATTTGGGGAGACCCAGTACTTC. Its protein is CASSQERTFGETQYF.

V gene TRBV7-3 combines with J gene TRBJ2-5, with 10 bases matching TRBD1. V trimming: 4 bases; J trimming: 5 bases; junction bases outside the gene matches: 7. The CDR3 length is 15 residues. Germline assignment: CDR1 SGHTA and CDR2 FQGTGA. The CDR3 sequence is CASSSWTGGGETQYF. CDR3 sequence (DNA): TGTGCCAGCAGCTCCTGGACAGGGGGAGGGGAGACCCAGTACTTC.

This clone showed up just once. This rearrangement joins TRBV7-2 to TRBJ2-7; D uncertain. The CDR3 runs to 15 residues. Trimming stripped 1 base from V and 0 bases from J, with 10 bases between. Germline CDR1 reads SGHTA; CDR2 reads FQGNSA. In DNA form, the CDR3 reads TGTGCCAGCAGCTTAGTAGGCTGGAACTCCTACGAGCAGTACTTC. Its translation is CASSLVGWNSYEQYF.

The chain is built from TRBV5-1 and TRBJ1-1; D might be TRBD1 (5 bases). CDR3 length: 14 residues. CDR1 SGHRS and CDR2 YFSETQ come from the germline V gene. V shed 0 bases and J shed 3 bases, with 9 bases lying between them. The CDR3 DNA is TGCGCCAGCAGCTTGGAGGGGTCTGACACTGAAGCTTTCTTT. Its protein is CASSLEGSDTEAFF.

A note on this clone: The same CDR3 arises from other DNA sequences in this sample as well. The chain recombines TRBV19 with TRBJ2-2, with D uncertain. CDR3 length equals 12 residues. Germline V gives CDR1 LNHDA, CDR2 SQIVND (reference sequence). Trimming removed 1 base from V and 5 bases from J, with 2 bases in between. CDR3 DNA sequence: TGTGCCAGTAGTATAGGGACCGGGGAGCTGTTTTTT. Translating it yields CASSIGTGELFF.

The rearrangement links TRBV29-1 to TRBJ2-1; D unresolved. The CDR3 has 12 amino acids. V lost 3 bases and J lost 3, with 6 bases in between. Per germline, CDR1 SQVTM and CDR2 ANQGSEA. The DNA for the CDR3 is TGCAGCGTTGAGGTCTTCTACAATGAGCAGTTCTTC. It translates to CSVEVFYNEQFF.

The chain links TRBV18 to TRBJ2-3; D is ambiguous. The CDR3 extends over 12 amino acids. Between the trimmed V and J ends, which lost 5 bases and 1 base, there was a span of 4 bases. Germline V gene data show CDR1 as KGHSH and CDR2 as LQKENI. CDR3 sequence reads: CASSWGTDTQYF. CDR3 bases: TGTGCCAGCTCATGGGGCACAGATACGCAGTATTTT.

As for this clone: A much larger clone differs from this one at a single base, so this may be a read error. This chain connects TRBV20-1 to TRBJ2-7; D call uncertain. Germline CDR1 and CDR2: DFQATT and SNEGSKA (reference sequence). This CDR3 region has 11 residues. V gave up 3 bases and J gave up 2 bases, with 5 bases separating them. This CDR3 reads CSASTPYEQYF. The CDR3 DNA reads as TGCAGTGCTAGTACTCCCTACGAGCAGTACTTC.

The chain joins TRBV2 to TRBJ2-1, with TRBD2 matching 8 bases. This CDR3 is 15 amino acids long. The trim removed 7 bases at V and 7 bases at J, leaving 12 bases unmatched. CDR1 and CDR2 from the germline V gene are SNHLY and FYNNEI. The CDR3 nucleotides read TGTGCCAGCATCCGACGGAGCGGGAGTACGAATGAGCAGTTCTTC. Residues: CASIRRSGSTNEQFF. Drawing the rest from reference TRBV2 and TRBJ2-1, the complete variable domain is EPEVTQTPSHQVTQMGQEVILRCVPISNHLYFYWYRQILGQKVEFLVSFYNNEISEKSEIFDDQFSVERPDGSNFTLKIRSTKLEDSAMYFCASIRRSGSTNEQFFGPGTRLTVL.

The CDR3: CASSLVGASPYGYTF. CDR3 sequence (DNA): TGTGCCAGCAGCTTGGTCGGGGCCAGCCCCTATGGCTACACCTTC. The chain couples TRBV5-6 to TRBJ1-2; D is perhaps TRBD1 (5 bases). The CDR3 spans 15 residues. Trimming shortened V by 0 bases and J by 4 bases, and 13 bases separated the two germline ends. Germline CDR1 SGHDT, CDR2 YYEEEE.

Only one count was recorded for this clone. This rearrangement joins TRBV28 to TRBJ2-5, with unresolved D. The CDR3 totals 16 residues. Germline values: CDR1 MDHEN, CDR2 SYDVKM. Trimming pared 6 bases from V and 5 bases from J, leaving 22 bases between. The CDR3 sequence: CASSQGLGSLGETQYF. In nucleotides, the CDR3 is TGTGCCAGCAGCCAAGGTCTTGGCAGCCTCGGCGAGACCCAGTACTTC.

In this sample, this clone turned up a few times. The chain links TRBV7-2 to TRBJ2-7; 7 bases map to TRBD1. This CDR3 region has 15 residues. V lost 0 bases, J lost 1 base, and 3 bases stayed unmatched. CDR1 and CDR2 from the germline V gene are SGHTA and FQGNSA. The CDR3 sequence: CASSLATGESYEQYF. CDR3 DNA sequence: TGTGCCAGCAGCTTAGCAACAGGGGAGTCCTACGAGCAGTACTTC.

For this clone: The sample carries other DNA sequences with the same CDR3. The V gene is TRBV18, the J gene TRBJ1-1; D may be TRBD1 (5 bases). In germline, CDR1 is KGHSH, CDR2 LQKENI. V lost 5 bases to trimming and J lost 0 bases, with 10 bases between them. This CDR3 comprises 14 residues. The CDR3 DNA reads TGTGCCAGCTCATCGGCAGGGTTGAACACTGAAGCTTTCTTT. It encodes CASSSAGLNTEAFF.

A remark on this clone: Other DNA sequences within the sample encode an identical CDR3. The V gene is TRBV28, the J gene TRBJ2-7, with D unclear. CDR3 length: 14 residues. The germline CDR1 and CDR2 sequences are MDHEN and SYDVKM. V lost 6 bases and J lost 3, with 15 bases in between. The CDR3 region has the DNA TGTGCCAGCAGCACTCCCAGTAGTCGCTACGAGCAGTACTTC. Amino acid sequence: CASSTPSSRYEQYF.

This clone was counted once. The chain couples TRBV7-3 to TRBJ1-2; D is ambiguous. Trimming took off 2 bases at V and 0 bases at J, with 7 bases between the two ends. The CDR3 covers 14 residues. The V gene's germline CDR1 is SGHTA and CDR2 FQGTGA. The CDR3 coding sequence is TGTGCCAGCAGCTTACTGGGTGCTAACTATGGCTACACCTTC. It translates to CASSLLGANYGYTF.

CDR3 amino acids: CASSLAVGFYYGYTF. The CDR3 DNA reads as TGTGCCAGCAGCTTGGCGGTTGGTTTTTACTATGGCTACACCTTC. This chain uses TRBV5-8 with TRBJ1-2; D call uncertain. CDR3 length equals 15 residues. Trimming took 0 bases from V and 3 from J, leaving 12 bases between them. CDR1 SGHTS and CDR2 YDEGEE come from the germline V gene.

Details on this clone: One end of the junction fails to match germline, which may point to a read error. The V call is TRBV7-2, the J call TRBJ2-4; 7 nucleotides match TRBD1. CDR3 length equals 15 residues. CDR1 is SGHTA, CDR2 FQGNSA, per germline. This chain's CDR3 is CASSPLTGTKSIQYF. DNA for the CDR3: TGTGCCAGCAGCCCGCTGACAGGGACCAAAAGCATTCAGTACTTC. Looking up the rest from reference TRBV7-2 and TRBJ2-4 gives the full variable domain: GAGVSQSPSNKVTEKGKDVELRCDPISGHTALYWYRQSLGQGLEFLIYFQGNSAPDKSGLPSDRFSAERTGGSVSTLTIQRTQQEDSAVYLCASSPLTGTKSIQYFGAGTRLSVL.

A few counts support this clone. V usage is TRBV27 and J usage is TRBJ2-7, with D perhaps matching TRBD1 or TRBD2 (5 bases each). Trimming shortened V by 6 bases and J by 3 bases, and 18 bases separated the two germline ends. The CDR3 loop spans 15 amino acids. Germline CDR1 MNHEY, CDR2 SMNVEV (reference sequence). The CDR3 is CASSPSTVGVYEQYF. Written as DNA, the CDR3 is TGTGCCAGCAGCCCCTCGACAGTGGGAGTCTACGAGCAGTACTTC.

This rearrangement joins TRBV25-1 to TRBJ2-5, with D possibly TRBD2 on 8 matching bases. This CDR3 spans 16 amino acids. CDR1 and CDR2 from the germline V gene are MGHDK and SYGVNS. Trimming pared 1 base from V and 2 bases from J, leaving 14 bases between. The CDR3, as DNA: TGTGCCAGCAGTGAATCAGGGGGACTAGGGCAAGAGACCCAGTACTTC. Encoded protein: CASSESGGLGQETQYF.